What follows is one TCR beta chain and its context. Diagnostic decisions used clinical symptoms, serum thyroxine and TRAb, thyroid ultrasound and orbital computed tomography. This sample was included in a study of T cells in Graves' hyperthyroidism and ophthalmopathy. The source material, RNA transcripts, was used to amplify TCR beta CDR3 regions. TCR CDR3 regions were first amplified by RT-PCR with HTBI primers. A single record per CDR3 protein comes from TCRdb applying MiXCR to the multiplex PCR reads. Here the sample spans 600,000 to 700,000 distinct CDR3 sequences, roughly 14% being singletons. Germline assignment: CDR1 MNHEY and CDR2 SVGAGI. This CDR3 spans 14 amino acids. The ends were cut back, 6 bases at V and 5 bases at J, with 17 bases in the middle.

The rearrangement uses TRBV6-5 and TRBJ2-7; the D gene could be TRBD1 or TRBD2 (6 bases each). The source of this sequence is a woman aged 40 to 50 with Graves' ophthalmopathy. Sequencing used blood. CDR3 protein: CASSPQGLRNEQYF. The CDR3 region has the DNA TGTGCCAGCAGCCCACAGGGACTTCGGAACGAGCAGTACTTC.